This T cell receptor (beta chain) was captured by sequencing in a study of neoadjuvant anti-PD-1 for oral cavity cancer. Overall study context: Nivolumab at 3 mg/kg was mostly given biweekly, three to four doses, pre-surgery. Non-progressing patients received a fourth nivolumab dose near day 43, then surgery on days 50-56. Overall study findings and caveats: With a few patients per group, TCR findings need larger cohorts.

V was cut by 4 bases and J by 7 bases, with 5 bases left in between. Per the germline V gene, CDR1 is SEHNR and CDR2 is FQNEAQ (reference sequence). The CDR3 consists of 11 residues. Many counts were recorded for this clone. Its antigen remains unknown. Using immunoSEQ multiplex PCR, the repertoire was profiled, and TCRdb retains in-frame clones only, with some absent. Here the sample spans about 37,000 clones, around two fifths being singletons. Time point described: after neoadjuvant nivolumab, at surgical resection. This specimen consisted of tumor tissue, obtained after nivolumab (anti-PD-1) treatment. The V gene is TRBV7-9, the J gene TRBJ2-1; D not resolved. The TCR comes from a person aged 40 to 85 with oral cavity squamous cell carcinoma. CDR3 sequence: CASSSENEQFF. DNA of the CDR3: TGTGCCAGCAGCTCGGAAAATGAGCAGTTCTTC.